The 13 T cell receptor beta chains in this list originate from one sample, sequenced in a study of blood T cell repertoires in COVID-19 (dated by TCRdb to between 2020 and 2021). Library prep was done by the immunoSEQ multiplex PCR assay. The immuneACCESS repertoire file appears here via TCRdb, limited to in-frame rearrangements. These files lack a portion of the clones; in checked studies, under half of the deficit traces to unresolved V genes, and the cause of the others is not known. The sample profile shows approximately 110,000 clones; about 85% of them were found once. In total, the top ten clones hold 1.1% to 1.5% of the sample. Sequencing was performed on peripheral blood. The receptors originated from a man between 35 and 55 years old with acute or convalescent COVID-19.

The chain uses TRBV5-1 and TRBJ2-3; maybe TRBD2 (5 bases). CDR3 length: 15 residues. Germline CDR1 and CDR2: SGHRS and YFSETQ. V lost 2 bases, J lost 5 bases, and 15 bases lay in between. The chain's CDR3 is CASSFDGKSGDTQYF. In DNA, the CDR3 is TGCGCCAGCAGCTTCGACGGGAAGTCCGGAGATACGCAGTATTTT.

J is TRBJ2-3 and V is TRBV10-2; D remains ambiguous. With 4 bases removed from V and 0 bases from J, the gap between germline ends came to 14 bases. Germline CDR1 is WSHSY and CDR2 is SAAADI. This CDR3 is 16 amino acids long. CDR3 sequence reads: CASSGEKRSSTDTQYF. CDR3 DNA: TGCGCCAGCAGTGGCGAGAAAAGAAGTAGCACAGATACGCAGTATTTT.

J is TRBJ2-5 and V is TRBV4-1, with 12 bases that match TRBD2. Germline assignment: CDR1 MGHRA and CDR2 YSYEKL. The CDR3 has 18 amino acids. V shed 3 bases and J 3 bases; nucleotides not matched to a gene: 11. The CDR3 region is CASSHPRGASGREETQYF. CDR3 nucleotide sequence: TGCGCCAGCAGCCACCCTCGGGGTGCTAGCGGGAGGGAAGAGACCCAGTACTTC.

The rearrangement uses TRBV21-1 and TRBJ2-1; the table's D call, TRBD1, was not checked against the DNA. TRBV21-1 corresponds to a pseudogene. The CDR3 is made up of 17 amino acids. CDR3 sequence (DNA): TGTGCCAGCAGCACCCGGTGGACAGGGATTGTGCACAATGAGCAGTTCTTC. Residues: CASSTRWTGIVHNEQFF.

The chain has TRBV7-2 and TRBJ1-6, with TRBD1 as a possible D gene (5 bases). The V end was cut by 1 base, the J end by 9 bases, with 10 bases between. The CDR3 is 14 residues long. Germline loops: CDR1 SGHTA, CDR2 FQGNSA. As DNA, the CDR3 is TGTGCCAGCAGCTTAGGGGGGGGGTTTTCACCCCTCCACTTT. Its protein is CASSLGGGFSPLHF.

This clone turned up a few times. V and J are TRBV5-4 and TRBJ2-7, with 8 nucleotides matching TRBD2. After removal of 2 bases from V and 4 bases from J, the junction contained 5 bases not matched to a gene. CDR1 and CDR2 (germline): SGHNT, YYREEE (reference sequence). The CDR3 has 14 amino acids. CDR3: CASSFQRETYEQYF. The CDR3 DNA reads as TGTGCCAGCAGCTTCCAGCGGGAGACTTACGAGCAGTACTTC.

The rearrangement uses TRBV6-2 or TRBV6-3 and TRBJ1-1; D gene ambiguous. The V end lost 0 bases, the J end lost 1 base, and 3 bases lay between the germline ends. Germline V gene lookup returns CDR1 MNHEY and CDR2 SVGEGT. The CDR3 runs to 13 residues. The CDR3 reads CASSYSANTEAFF. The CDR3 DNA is TGTGCCAGCAGTTACTCGGCGAACACTGAAGCTTTCTTT.

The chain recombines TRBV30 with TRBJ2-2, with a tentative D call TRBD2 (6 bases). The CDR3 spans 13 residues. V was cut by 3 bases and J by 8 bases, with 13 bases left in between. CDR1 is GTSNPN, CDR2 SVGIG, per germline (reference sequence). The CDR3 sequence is CAWRVTSTGELFF. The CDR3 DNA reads TGTGCCTGGAGGGTTACTAGCACGGGGGAGCTGTTTTTT.

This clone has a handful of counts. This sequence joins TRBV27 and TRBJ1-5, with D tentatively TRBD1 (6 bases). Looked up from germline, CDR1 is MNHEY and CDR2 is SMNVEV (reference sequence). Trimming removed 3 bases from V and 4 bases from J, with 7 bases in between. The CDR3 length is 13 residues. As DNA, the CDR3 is TGTGCCAGCAGTTTGGACAGAAATCAGCCCCAGCATTTT. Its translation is CASSLDRNQPQHF.

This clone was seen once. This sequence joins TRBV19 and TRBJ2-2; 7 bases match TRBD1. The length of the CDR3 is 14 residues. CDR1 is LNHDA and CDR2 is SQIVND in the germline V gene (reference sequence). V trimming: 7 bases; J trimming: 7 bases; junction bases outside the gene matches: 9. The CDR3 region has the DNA TGTGCCAGTAACCAGGGGGACAGTCGCGGGGAGCTGTTTTTT. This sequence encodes CASNQGDSRGELFF.

In DNA form, the CDR3 reads TGTGCCAGCAGTAACGATGTACCGGGCAATCAGCCCCAGCATTTT. It specifies CASSNDVPGNQPQHF. The chain has TRBV6-5 and TRBJ1-5; D remains unclear. The CDR3 extends over 15 amino acids. Germline V gene sequence: CDR1 MNHEY, CDR2 SVGAGI. V gave up 5 bases and J gave up 2 bases, with 13 bases separating them.

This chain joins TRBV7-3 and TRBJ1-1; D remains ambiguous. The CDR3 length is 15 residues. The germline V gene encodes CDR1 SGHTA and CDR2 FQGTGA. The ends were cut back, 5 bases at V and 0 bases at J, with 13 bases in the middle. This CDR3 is CASSGKLLMNTEAFF. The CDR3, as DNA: TGTGCCAGCAGCGGTAAGCTTCTTATGAACACTGAAGCTTTCTTT.

The CDR3 here is CASSGQSRGTDTQYF. In DNA form, the CDR3 reads TGTGCCAGTAGTGGCCAAAGCAGGGGTACAGATACGCAGTATTTT. This chain joins TRBV19 and TRBJ2-3; TRBD1 might be the D (6 bases). V was clipped by 5 bases and J by 3 bases, with 15 bases between them. This CDR3 is 15 amino acids long. The V gene's germline CDR1 is LNHDA and CDR2 SQIVND (reference sequence).